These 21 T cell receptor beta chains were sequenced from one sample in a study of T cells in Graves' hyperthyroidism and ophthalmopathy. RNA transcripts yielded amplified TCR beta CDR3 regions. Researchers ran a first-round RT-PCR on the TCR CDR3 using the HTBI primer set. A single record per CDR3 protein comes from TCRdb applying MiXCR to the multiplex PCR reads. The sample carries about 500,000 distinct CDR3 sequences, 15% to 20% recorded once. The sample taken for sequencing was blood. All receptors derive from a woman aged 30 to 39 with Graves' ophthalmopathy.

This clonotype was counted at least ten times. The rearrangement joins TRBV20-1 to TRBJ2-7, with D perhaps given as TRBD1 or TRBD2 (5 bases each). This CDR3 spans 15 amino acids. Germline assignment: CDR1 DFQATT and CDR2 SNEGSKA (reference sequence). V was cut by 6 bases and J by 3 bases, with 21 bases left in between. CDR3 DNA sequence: TGCAGTGCAACTAGGCTTGGGACCTGTCACTACGAGCAGTACTTC. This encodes CSATRLGTCHYEQYF.

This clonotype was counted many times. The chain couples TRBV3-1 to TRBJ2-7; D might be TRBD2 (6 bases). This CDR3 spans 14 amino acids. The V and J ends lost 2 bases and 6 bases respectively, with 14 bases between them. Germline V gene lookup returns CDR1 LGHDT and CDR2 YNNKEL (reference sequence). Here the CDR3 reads CASSQQGGTREQYF. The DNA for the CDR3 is TGTGCCAGCAGCCAACAGGGAGGAACTCGCGAGCAGTACTTC.

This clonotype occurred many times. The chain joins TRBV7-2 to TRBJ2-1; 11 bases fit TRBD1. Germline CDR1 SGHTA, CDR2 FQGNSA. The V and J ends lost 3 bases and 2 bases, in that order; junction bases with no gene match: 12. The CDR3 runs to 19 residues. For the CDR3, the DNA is TGTGCCAGCAGCTTCTTATCGGGACAGGGGGGAGGACCCTACAATGAGCAGTTCTTC. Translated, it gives CASSFLSGQGGGPYNEQFF.

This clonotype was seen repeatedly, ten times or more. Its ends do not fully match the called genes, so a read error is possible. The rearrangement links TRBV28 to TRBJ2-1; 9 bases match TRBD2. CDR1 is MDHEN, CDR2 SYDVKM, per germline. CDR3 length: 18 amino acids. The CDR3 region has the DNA TGTGCCAGCAGTTTGCCTAGCGGGACAGCCCACCCATACAATGGGCAGTTCTTC. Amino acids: CASSLPSGTAHPYNGQFF.

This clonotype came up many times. CDR3 coding DNA: TGCAGTGCTAGAGGGGGAGCCACAGATACGCAGTATTTT. Translation gives CSARGGATDTQYF. The chain links TRBV20-1 to TRBJ2-3; the D gene is possibly TRBD2 (5 bases). Trimming left V 1 base short and J 2 bases short, with 7 bases between. CDR1 DFQATT and CDR2 SNEGSKA come from the germline V gene (reference sequence). This CDR3 region has 13 residues.

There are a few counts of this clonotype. In DNA form, the CDR3 reads TGTGCCAGCAGCTTAAACGGACAGGGAAGGAATCAGCCCCAGCATTTT. Its translation: CASSLNGQGRNQPQHF. This chain uses TRBV7-2 with TRBJ1-5; 8 bases agree with TRBD1. V trimming: 2 bases; J trimming: 4 bases; junction bases outside the gene matches: 7. The germline CDR1 and CDR2 sequences are SGHTA and FQGNSA. The CDR3 totals 16 residues.

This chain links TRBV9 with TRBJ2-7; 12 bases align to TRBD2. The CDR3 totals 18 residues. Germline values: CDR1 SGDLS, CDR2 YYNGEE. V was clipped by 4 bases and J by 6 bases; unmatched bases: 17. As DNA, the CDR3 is TGTGCCAGCAGCCCCGGGGCCTATCGAACTAGCGGGAGGACCGAGCAGTACTTC. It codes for CASSPGAYRTSGRTEQYF.

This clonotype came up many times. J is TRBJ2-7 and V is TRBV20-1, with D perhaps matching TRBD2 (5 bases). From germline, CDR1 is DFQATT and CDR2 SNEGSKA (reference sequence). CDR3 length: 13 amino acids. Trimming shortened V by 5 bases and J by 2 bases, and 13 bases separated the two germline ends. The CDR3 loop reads CSALAPGTYEQYF. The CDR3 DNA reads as TGCAGTGCTCTCGCTCCGGGGACCTACGAGCAGTACTTC.

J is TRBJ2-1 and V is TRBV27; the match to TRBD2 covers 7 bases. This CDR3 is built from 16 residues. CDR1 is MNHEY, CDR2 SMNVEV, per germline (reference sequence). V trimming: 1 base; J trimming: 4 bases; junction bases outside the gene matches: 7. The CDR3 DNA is TGTGCCAGCAGTTTATGGGGCGGGAGCCCTTACAATGAGCAGTTCTTC. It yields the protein CASSLWGGSPYNEQFF.

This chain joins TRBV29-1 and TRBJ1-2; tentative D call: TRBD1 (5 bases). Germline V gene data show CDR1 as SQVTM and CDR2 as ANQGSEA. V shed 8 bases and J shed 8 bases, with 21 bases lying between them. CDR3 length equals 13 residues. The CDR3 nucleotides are TGCAGCATGTACCCTGGAGGGGCAGGGGGCTACACCTTC. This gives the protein CSMYPGGAGGYTF.

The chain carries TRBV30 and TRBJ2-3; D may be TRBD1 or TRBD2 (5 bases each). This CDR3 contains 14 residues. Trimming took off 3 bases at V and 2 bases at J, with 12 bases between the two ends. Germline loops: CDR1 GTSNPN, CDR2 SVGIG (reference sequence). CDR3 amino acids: CAWRRGINTDTQYF. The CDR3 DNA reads TGTGCCTGGAGGAGGGGTATCAACACAGATACGCAGTATTTT.

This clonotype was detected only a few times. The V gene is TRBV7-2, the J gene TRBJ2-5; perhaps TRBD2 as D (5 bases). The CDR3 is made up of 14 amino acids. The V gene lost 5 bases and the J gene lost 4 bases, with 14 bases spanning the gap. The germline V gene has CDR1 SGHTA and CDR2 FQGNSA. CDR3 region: CASSRETQSETQYF. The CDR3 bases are TGTGCCAGCAGCCGGGAAACACAATCAGAGACCCAGTACTTC. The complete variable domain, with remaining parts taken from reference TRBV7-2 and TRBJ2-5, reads GAGVSQSPSNKVTEKGKDVELRCDPISGHTALYWYRQSLGQGLEFLIYFQGNSAPDKSGLPSDRFSAERTGGSVSTLTIQRTQQEDSAVYLCASSRETQSETQYFGPGTRLLVL.

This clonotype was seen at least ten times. CDR3 in DNA: TGTGCCAGCTCTTTAGCAGGGCCGAACACTGAAGCTTTCTTT. Translated: CASSLAGPNTEAFF. The chain has TRBV3-1 and TRBJ1-1; perhaps TRBD1 as D (5 bases). Germline V CDR1 and CDR2: LGHDT, YNNKEL (reference sequence). The CDR3 spans 14 residues. Trimming cost V 8 bases and J 1 base, with 14 bases left between them.

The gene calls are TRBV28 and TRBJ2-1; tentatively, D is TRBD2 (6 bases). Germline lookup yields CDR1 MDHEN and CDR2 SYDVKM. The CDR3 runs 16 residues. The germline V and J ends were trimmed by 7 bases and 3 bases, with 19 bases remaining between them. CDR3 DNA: TGTGCCAGCACCCCACACTCGATGACTAGCTACAATGAGCAGTTCTTC. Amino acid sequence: CASTPHSMTSYNEQFF.

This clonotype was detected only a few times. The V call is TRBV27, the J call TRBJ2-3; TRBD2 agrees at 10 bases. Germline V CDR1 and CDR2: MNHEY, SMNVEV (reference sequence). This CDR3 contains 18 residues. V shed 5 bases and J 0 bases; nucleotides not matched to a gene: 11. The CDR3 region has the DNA TGTGCCAGCAGTCCCAATAGCGGGAGGAGGACTAGCACAGATACGCAGTATTTT. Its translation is CASSPNSGRRTSTDTQYF.

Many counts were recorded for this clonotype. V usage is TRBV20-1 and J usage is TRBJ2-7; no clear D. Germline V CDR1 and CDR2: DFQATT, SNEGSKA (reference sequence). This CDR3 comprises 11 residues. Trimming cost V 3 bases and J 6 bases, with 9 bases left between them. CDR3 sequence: CSASSASEQYF. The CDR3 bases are TGCAGTGCTAGCTCAGCGTCCGAGCAGTACTTC.

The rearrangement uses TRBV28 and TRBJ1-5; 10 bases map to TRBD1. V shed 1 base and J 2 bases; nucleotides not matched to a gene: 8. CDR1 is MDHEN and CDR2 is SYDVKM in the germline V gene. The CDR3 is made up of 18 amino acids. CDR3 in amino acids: CASSLFGTGVGGNQPQHF. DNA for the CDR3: TGTGCCAGCAGTTTATTTGGGACAGGGGTGGGTGGCAATCAGCCCCAGCATTTT.

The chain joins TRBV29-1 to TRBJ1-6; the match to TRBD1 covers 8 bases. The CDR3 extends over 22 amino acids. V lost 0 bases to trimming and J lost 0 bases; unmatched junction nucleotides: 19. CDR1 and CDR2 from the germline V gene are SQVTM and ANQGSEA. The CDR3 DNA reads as TGCAGCGTTGAAGATGCCCCTCGGGGACAGGTAATCGAGAGCTCCTATAATTCACCCCTCCACTTT. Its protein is CSVEDAPRGQVIESSYNSPLHF.

As DNA, the CDR3 is TGTGCCAGCAGTGACGTGGGCTGGGTCCACGAGCAGTACTTC. Its translation is CASSDVGWVHEQYF. This sequence joins TRBV6-1 and TRBJ2-7; the D is unclear. Germline V gives CDR1 MNHNS, CDR2 SASEGT. The V end was cut by 3 bases, the J end by 5 bases, with 14 bases between. There are 14 residues in the CDR3.

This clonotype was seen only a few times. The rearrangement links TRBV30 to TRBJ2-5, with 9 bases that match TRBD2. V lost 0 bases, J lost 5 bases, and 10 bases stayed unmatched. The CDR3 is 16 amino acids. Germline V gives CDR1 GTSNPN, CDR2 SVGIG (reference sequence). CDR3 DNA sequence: TGTGCCTGGAGTGTAGATGCTGCGGGAGGGACGGAGACCCAGTACTTC. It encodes CAWSVDAAGGTETQYF.

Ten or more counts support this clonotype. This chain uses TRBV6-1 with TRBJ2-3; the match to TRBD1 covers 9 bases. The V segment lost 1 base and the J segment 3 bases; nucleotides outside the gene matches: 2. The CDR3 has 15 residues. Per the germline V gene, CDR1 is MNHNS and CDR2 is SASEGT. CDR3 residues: CASSEGTGATDTQYF. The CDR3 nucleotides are TGTGCCAGCAGTGAAGGGACAGGGGCAACAGATACGCAGTATTTT.